A selection of T cell receptor beta chains follows, all from one sample in a study of early T cells in non-severe SARS-CoV-2 infection. Each CDR3 protein is one row after TCRdb ran MiXCR on the 5' RACE reads. The profile shows approximately 37,000 distinct CDR3 sequences, about 8% of them singletons. The material sequenced was whole blood, taken at baseline. These receptor sequences come from an adult who was a healthcare worker with PCR-confirmed SARS-CoV-2 infection or an uninfected control (not recorded which). The CDR3 runs from the conserved cysteine through the conserved F or W. Fields, in order: D gene, V gene, J gene, clone size, CDR3 protein, CDR3 DNA. A D gene is named only where the DNA matches it firmly. Size is omitted from some rows. Given values are once, few, many or a class for expanded clones.

TRBD2	TRBV28	TRBJ2-1	many	CASSTYSGGGPYNEQFF	TGTGCCAGCAGTACCTATAGCGGGGGGGGCCCCTACAATGAGCAGTTCTTC
.	TRBV15	TRBJ1-3	.	CATSKDSSGNTIYF	TGTGCCACCAGCAAAGACAGTTCTGGAAACACCATATATTTT
TRBD1	TRBV28	TRBJ2-1	few	CASRAGTGGNEQFF	TGTGCCAGCAGGGCCGGGACAGGGGGCAATGAGCAGTTCTTC
TRBD2	TRBV29-1	TRBJ2-3	few	CSVATSGGTDTQYF	TGCAGCGTTGCAACCAGCGGGGGCACAGATACGCAGTATTTT
.	TRBV15	TRBJ2-7	few	CATSSSGSTEQYF	TGTGCCACCAGTTCGTCCGGCTCCACCGAGCAGTACTTC
TRBD1	TRBV6-2/TRBV6-3	TRBJ1-2	many	CASSSTRGPLQNTF	TGTGCCAGCAGTTCCACCAGGGGGCCGTTACAGAACACCTTC
.	TRBV2	TRBJ1-2	.	CASRTGAGYVYTF	TGTGCCAGCAGGACGGGAGCAGGATACGTCTACACCTTC
.	TRBV11-2	TRBJ2-2	.	CASSLDIGQGLYTGELFF	TGTGCCAGCAGCTTAGATATCGGGCAGGGACTCTACACCGGGGAGCTGTTTTTT
TRBD1	TRBV12-3/TRBV12-4	TRBJ2-7	.	CASSMGTGGEQYF	TGTGCCAGCAGTATGGGGACAGGGGGCGAGCAGTACTTC
.	TRBV9	TRBJ2-5	.	CASSVGDLGLETQYF	TGTGCCAGCAGCGTAGGGGATCTGGGGCTAGAGACCCAGTACTTC
.	TRBV12-3/TRBV12-4	TRBJ1-5	many	CASSVLHSNQPQHF	TGTGCCAGCAGTGTCCTTCATAGCAATCAGCCCCAGCATTTT
.	TRBV12-3/TRBV12-4	TRBJ2-3	.	CASRLESTDTQYF	TGTGCCAGCAGGCTGGAAAGCACAGATACGCAGTATTTT
TRBD1	TRBV5-4	TRBJ1-1	.	CASSLPGQMNTEAFF	TGTGCCAGCAGCTTGCCGGGACAGATGAACACTGAAGCTTTCTTT
.	TRBV28	TRBJ2-2	many	CASSLRGENTGELFF	TGTGCCAGCAGTTTACGGGGAGAGAACACCGGGGAGCTGTTTTTT
.	TRBV5-4	TRBJ2-2	few	CASSASDLTGELFF	TGTGCCAGCAGCGCCTCAGACCTCACCGGGGAGCTGTTTTTT
.	TRBV20-1	TRBJ1-4	few	CRPRGGTNEKLFF	TGCAGGCCCCGGGGGGGCACAAATGAAAAACTGTTTTTT
.	TRBV12-3/TRBV12-4	TRBJ2-7	few	CASSLDSTNYEQYF	TGTGCCAGCAGTCTGGACAGCACTAACTACGAGCAGTACTTC
TRBD1	TRBV12-3/TRBV12-4	TRBJ2-3	few	CASSGRDRGRGDTQYF	TGTGCCAGCAGTGGCCGGGACAGGGGGCGGGGAGATACGCAGTATTTT
.	TRBV5-1	TRBJ2-2	few	CASSFTVNTGELFF	TGCGCCAGCAGCTTCACTGTTAACACCGGGGAGCTGTTTTTT
.	TRBV29-1	TRBJ2-2	many	CSVGVRGALNTGELFF	TGCAGCGTTGGGGTGAGGGGGGCCCTAAACACCGGGGAGCTGTTTTTT
TRBD1	TRBV19	TRBJ2-5	few	CASSIPNRGETQYF	TGTGCCAGTAGTATCCCGAACAGGGGTGAGACCCAGTACTTC
.	TRBV12-3/TRBV12-4	TRBJ1-1	.	CASSQDGSTEAFF	TGTGCCAGCAGTCAGGACGGATCCACTGAAGCTTTCTTT
TRBD2	TRBV4-1	TRBJ2-1	few	CASSHLAGEVNEQFF	TGCGCCAGCAGCCACCTAGCGGGGGAAGTCAATGAGCAGTTCTTC
.	TRBV11-2	TRBJ1-6	.	CASSLAIGESSPLHF	TGTGCCAGCAGCTTAGCTATAGGGGAAAGTTCACCCCTCCACTTT
.	TRBV6-5	TRBJ2-7	few	CASRDTTSDEQYF	TGTGCCAGCAGGGACACAACAAGCGACGAGCAGTACTTC
TRBD2	TRBV11-2	TRBJ2-1	.	CASSLDEETSGGNNEQFF	TGTGCCAGCAGCTTAGATGAGGAGACTAGCGGAGGGAACAATGAGCAGTTCTTC
.	TRBV18	TRBJ1-4	many	CASSTLPGDEYEKLFF	TGTGCCAGCTCAACTTTACCCGGTGACGAATACGAAAAACTGTTTTTT
TRBD2	TRBV11-3	TRBJ2-5	few	CASSQGLAGGLETQYF	TGTGCCAGCAGTCAAGGACTAGCGGGGGGATTGGAGACCCAGTACTTC
.	TRBV29-1	TRBJ2-3	many	CSVTRGLVSSDTQYF	TGCAGCGTGACCCGGGGCCTGGTTTCTTCAGATACGCAGTATTTT
.	TRBV28	TRBJ1-5	many	CASSLSRSQGNSNQPQHF	TGTGCCAGCAGTTTAAGCCGGTCACAGGGTAATAGCAATCAGCCCCAGCATTTT
.	TRBV28	TRBJ1-4	.	CASSSNEGQLNEKLFF	TGTGCCAGCAGCTCTAACGAAGGACAGCTCAATGAAAAACTGTTTTTT
.	TRBV20-1	TRBJ1-6	few	CSASFRSSYNSPLHF	TGCAGTGCTAGTTTTCGGAGCTCCTATAATTCACCCCTCCACTTT
.	TRBV2	TRBJ2-3	few	CASSHIDRTQQGWDVDTQYF	TGTGCCAGCAGTCATATCGACAGGACCCAGCAAGGATGGGACGTAGATACGCAGTATTTT
TRBD1	TRBV5-5	TRBJ1-2	few	CASSLEWAGGPLGGYTF	TGTGCCAGCAGCTTGGAATGGGCAGGGGGCCCCTTGGGAGGCTACACCTTC
TRBD1	TRBV10-3	TRBJ2-2	few	CAISVGTAPGELFF	TGTGCCATCAGTGTAGGGACAGCCCCCGGGGAGCTGTTTTTT
.	TRBV5-5	TRBJ2-1	many	CASSPLAVGVASFF	TGTGCCAGCAGCCCGCTCGCGGTGGGGGTCGCGTCGTTCTTC
.	TRBV12-3/TRBV12-4	TRBJ1-5	many	CASSFTNQLNQPQHF	TGTGCCAGCAGTTTCACCAATCAACTCAATCAGCCCCAGCATTTT
.	TRBV5-1	TRBJ1-1	many	CASSFTRGTEAFF	TGCGCCAGCAGCTTCACGAGGGGCACTGAAGCTTTCTTT
TRBD2	TRBV3-1	TRBJ2-7	few	CASSQLSGAYEQYF	TGTGCCAGCAGCCAACTTAGCGGGGCCTACGAGCAGTACTTC
TRBD2	TRBV7-2	TRBJ2-5	many	CASSLVPREGETQYF	TGTGCCAGCAGCTTAGTTCCCCGGGAGGGGGAGACCCAGTACTTC
.	TRBV4-1	TRBJ1-6	many	CASEEQGYNSPLHF	TGCGCCAGCGAAGAACAGGGTTATAATTCACCCCTCCACTTT
.	TRBV25-1	TRBJ1-5	many	CASSEGGAQPQHF	TGTGCCAGCAGTGAGGGAGGGGCCCAGCCCCAGCATTTT
.	TRBV20-1	TRBJ2-7	many	CSGPSGEQYF	TGCAGTGGTCCCTCTGGGGAGCAGTACTTC
.	TRBV21-1	TRBJ2-2	.	CASSKANGEDTGELFF	TGTGCCAGCAGCAAAGCAAACGGGGAGGACACCGGGGAGCTGTTTTTT
TRBD1	TRBV11-2	TRBJ2-3	few	CASSPLGQGRITDTQYF	TGTGCCAGCAGCCCCCTCGGACAGGGGCGAATCACAGATACGCAGTATTTT
.	TRBV12-3/TRBV12-4	TRBJ2-2	many	CASSLGVSANTGELFF	TGTGCCAGCAGTCTAGGGGTCTCTGCGAACACCGGGGAGCTGTTTTTT
.	TRBV18	TRBJ2-6	few	CASSPASSGANVLTF	TGTGCCAGCTCACCTGCAAGCTCTGGGGCCAACGTCCTGACTTTC
TRBD1	TRBV5-1	TRBJ2-1	.	CASNLLGQPNNEQFF	TGCGCCAGCAACTTACTGGGACAGCCTAACAATGAGCAGTTCTTC
TRBD2	TRBV7-6	TRBJ2-5	.	CASSYPSGGALETQYF	TGTGCCAGCAGCTACCCTAGCGGGGGGGCCCTAGAGACCCAGTACTTC
TRBD1	TRBV18	TRBJ1-5	many	CASSFGTDLNQPQHF	TGTGCCAGCTCATTCGGGACAGACTTAAATCAGCCCCAGCATTTT
.	TRBV7-9	TRBJ1-1	.	CASSLGSLDTEAFF	TGTGCCAGCAGCTTAGGGTCGCTGGACACTGAAGCTTTCTTT
TRBD2	TRBV9	TRBJ2-5	many	CASSGAPLGAGGLETQYF	TGTGCCAGCAGCGGAGCTCCCCTGGGAGCGGGGGGCCTGGAGACCCAGTACTTC
TRBD1	TRBV4-3	TRBJ2-3	many	CASSQGTGNTDTQYF	TGCGCCAGCAGCCAGGGGACAGGGAATACAGATACGCAGTATTTT